This is a list of T cell receptor beta chains from one sample in a study of CD8+CD57+ T cells in acquired aplastic anemia. TCRdb ran MiXCR on the reads and lists one entry per CDR3 protein. The profile shows about 170,000 distinct CDR3 sequences, roughly 48% of them singletons. Sequenced: sorted CD4+, CD8+, or CD8+CD57+ T cells (not recorded which) from PBMCs. The receptors stem from a human donor with aplastic anemia. Both conserved end residues are part of each CDR3. D genes are given only for firm matches. Rows may omit the clone size; those that give it use once, few, many or a size class.

abundance: .; j_gene: TRBJ2-3; v_gene: TRBV7-9; d_gene: TRBD1; CDR3aa: CASSKDRDTQYF; CDR3nt: TGTGCCAGCAGCAAGGACAGGGATACGCAGTATTTT
abundance: .; j_gene: TRBJ1-6; v_gene: TRBV7-9; d_gene: .; CDR3aa: CASRGAPSYSPLHF; CDR3nt: TGTGCCAGCAGGGGGGCCCCGTCCTATTCACCCCTCCACTTT
abundance: many; j_gene: TRBJ2-2; v_gene: TRBV9; d_gene: .; CDR3aa: CASRRDTDTGELFF; CDR3nt: TGTGCCAGCAGGCGTGATACGGACACCGGGGAGCTGTTTTTT
abundance: .; j_gene: TRBJ2-1; v_gene: TRBV10-3; d_gene: .; CDR3aa: CAISGAIPSVNEQFF; CDR3nt: TGTGCCATCAGTGGGGCAATTCCATCGGTCAATGAGCAGTTCTTC
abundance: many; j_gene: TRBJ2-7; v_gene: TRBV6-5; d_gene: .; CDR3aa: CASSYSGGFSSYEQYF; CDR3nt: TGTGCCAGCAGTTACTCTGGGGGGTTTAGCTCCTACGAGCAGTACTTC
abundance: many; j_gene: TRBJ1-6; v_gene: TRBV20-1; d_gene: .; CDR3aa: CSAHGRNSPLHF; CDR3nt: TGCAGTGCTCACGGCAGAAATTCACCCCTCCACTTT
abundance: many; j_gene: TRBJ1-2; v_gene: TRBV20-1; d_gene: .; CDR3aa: CSATTGHGYTF; CDR3nt: TGCAGTGCCACAACAGGGCATGGCTACACCTTC
abundance: .; j_gene: TRBJ2-7; v_gene: TRBV25-1; d_gene: TRBD1; CDR3aa: CASSDRDSTFYEQYF; CDR3nt: TGTGCCAGCAGTGACCGGGACAGTACCTTCTACGAGCAGTACTTC
abundance: .; j_gene: TRBJ2-5; v_gene: TRBV7-3; d_gene: .; CDR3aa: CASSRLGVGETQYF; CDR3nt: TGTGCCAGCAGCCGACTGGGAGTGGGGGAGACCCAGTACTTC
abundance: once; j_gene: TRBJ2-5; v_gene: TRBV2; d_gene: .; CDR3aa: CASSGEGETQYF; CDR3nt: TGTGCCAGCAGTGGTGAGGGAGAGACCCAGTACTTC
abundance: .; j_gene: TRBJ2-1; v_gene: TRBV4-1; d_gene: .; CDR3aa: CASSQEVWAAYSYNEQFF; CDR3nt: TGCGCCAGCAGCCAAGAGGTCTGGGCGGCTTACTCCTACAATGAGCAGTTCTTC
abundance: .; j_gene: TRBJ2-7; v_gene: TRBV6-5; d_gene: TRBD2; CDR3aa: CASSYDSSGRTYEQYF; CDR3nt: TGTGCCAGCAGTTATGATAGTAGCGGGAGAACCTACGAGCAGTACTTC
abundance: many; j_gene: TRBJ2-7; v_gene: TRBV6-2/TRBV6-3; d_gene: .; CDR3aa: CASSYLDDSYEQYF; CDR3nt: TGTGCCAGCAGTTACTTGGACGACTCCTACGAGCAGTACTTC
abundance: .; j_gene: TRBJ1-1; v_gene: TRBV10-2; d_gene: .; CDR3aa: CASRDTGFREAFF; CDR3nt: TGCGCCAGCAGGGACACAGGGTTTAGGGAAGCTTTCTTT
abundance: .; j_gene: TRBJ1-1; v_gene: TRBV28; d_gene: .; CDR3aa: CASSSMPNVWRGKDVNTEAFF; CDR3nt: TGTGCCAGCAGTTCCATGCCGAATGTGTGGAGGGGAAAGGATGTGAACACTGAAGCTTTCTTT
abundance: many; j_gene: TRBJ2-5; v_gene: TRBV20-1; d_gene: TRBD2; CDR3aa: CSARGRLAGRQETQYF; CDR3nt: TGCAGTGCTAGAGGCCGACTAGCGGGGAGGCAAGAGACCCAGTACTTC
abundance: .; j_gene: TRBJ1-6; v_gene: TRBV20-1; d_gene: TRBD1; CDR3aa: CSARGGATGVNSPLHF; CDR3nt: TGCAGTGCTAGAGGGGGGGCGACAGGGGTTAATTCACCCCTCCACTTT
abundance: .; j_gene: TRBJ2-1; v_gene: TRBV24-1; d_gene: .; CDR3aa: CATSEGRGNGEQFF; CDR3nt: TGTGCCACCAGTGAAGGCAGAGGGAATGGCGAGCAGTTCTTC
abundance: many; j_gene: TRBJ2-7; v_gene: TRBV4-1; d_gene: .; CDR3aa: CASSQFQDTSYEQYF; CDR3nt: TGCGCCAGCAGCCAATTTCAGGATACCTCCTACGAGCAGTACTTC
abundance: many; j_gene: TRBJ1-1; v_gene: TRBV7-9; d_gene: .; CDR3aa: CASSLARTANTEAFF; CDR3nt: TGTGCCAGCAGCTTAGCGCGGACAGCGAACACTGAAGCTTTCTTT
abundance: many; j_gene: TRBJ2-7; v_gene: TRBV18; d_gene: .; CDR3aa: CASSPDLGYEQYF; CDR3nt: TGTGCCAGCTCACCAGACTTGGGGTACGAGCAGTACTTC
abundance: .; j_gene: TRBJ2-7; v_gene: TRBV10-3; d_gene: TRBD2; CDR3aa: CAISGTSGERRSF; CDR3nt: TGTGCCATCAGTGGGACTAGCGGGGAACGACGATCCTTC
abundance: many; j_gene: TRBJ2-7; v_gene: TRBV5-6; d_gene: .; CDR3aa: CASSLGSVLTREQYF; CDR3nt: TGTGCCAGCAGCTTGGGGAGTGTTCTTACTCGCGAGCAGTACTTC
abundance: once; j_gene: TRBJ1-1; v_gene: TRBV7-9; d_gene: .; CDR3aa: CASSSLVRGNTEAFF; CDR3nt: TGTGCCAGCAGCTCCCTAGTACGGGGGAACACTGAAGCTTTCTTT
abundance: .; j_gene: TRBJ1-6; v_gene: TRBV2; d_gene: TRBD1; CDR3aa: CASSEGTGTYNSPLRF; CDR3nt: TGTGCCAGCAGTGAAGGGACAGGGACCTATAATTCACCCCTCCGCTTT
abundance: many; j_gene: TRBJ2-6; v_gene: TRBV5-1; d_gene: TRBD2; CDR3aa: CASSPGGGVSGANVLTF; CDR3nt: TGCGCCAGCAGCCCTGGGGGGGGGGTCTCTGGGGCCAACGTCCTGACTTTC
abundance: many; j_gene: TRBJ1-1; v_gene: TRBV10-3; d_gene: .; CDR3aa: CAIRSQVNTEAFF; CDR3nt: TGTGCCATCAGATCACAGGTGAACACTGAAGCTTTCTTT
abundance: many; j_gene: TRBJ2-1; v_gene: TRBV7-2; d_gene: .; CDR3aa: CASSARRDSGEQFF; CDR3nt: TGTGCCAGCAGCGCCCGCCGGGACTCGGGAGAGCAGTTCTTC
abundance: .; j_gene: TRBJ2-1; v_gene: TRBV7-3; d_gene: .; CDR3aa: CASSLPPGEQFF; CDR3nt: TGTGCCAGCAGTTTACCCCCGGGTGAGCAGTTCTTC
abundance: .; j_gene: TRBJ1-6; v_gene: TRBV10-3; d_gene: TRBD1; CDR3aa: CAAHDGTDVASPLHF; CDR3nt: TGTGCCGCTCATGACGGGACAGATGTCGCGTCACCCCTCCACTTT
abundance: .; j_gene: TRBJ1-5; v_gene: TRBV2; d_gene: TRBD1; CDR3aa: CASWTGSNQPQHF; CDR3nt: TGTGCCAGCTGGACAGGGAGTAACCAGCCCCAGCATTTT
abundance: .; j_gene: TRBJ2-1; v_gene: TRBV4-2; d_gene: TRBD2; CDR3aa: CASSQEGPAGGYNEQFF; CDR3nt: TGTGCCAGCAGCCAAGAAGGACCAGCGGGGGGATACAATGAGCAGTTCTTC
abundance: many; j_gene: TRBJ1-2; v_gene: TRBV5-1; d_gene: .; CDR3aa: CASSRLTLEDGYTF; CDR3nt: TGCGCCAGCAGTCGCCTTACTCTGGAGGATGGCTACACCTTC
abundance: .; j_gene: TRBJ2-2; v_gene: TRBV10-3; d_gene: .; CDR3aa: CAISKRTDPEELFF; CDR3nt: TGTGCCATCAGTAAGAGGACAGACCCCGAGGAGCTGTTTTTT
abundance: many; j_gene: TRBJ2-7; v_gene: TRBV6-2/TRBV6-3; d_gene: TRBD2; CDR3aa: CASWEGIYEQYF; CDR3nt: TGTGCCAGCTGGGAGGGGATCTACGAGCAGTACTTC
abundance: many; j_gene: TRBJ1-1; v_gene: TRBV25-1; d_gene: TRBD1; CDR3aa: CASTRTGLGEAFF; CDR3nt: TGTGCCAGCACCCGGACAGGGTTGGGTGAAGCTTTCTTT
abundance: many; j_gene: TRBJ2-7; v_gene: TRBV6-1; d_gene: TRBD2; CDR3aa: CASRASGGPYEQYF; CDR3nt: TGTGCCAGCAGAGCTAGCGGGGGGCCCTACGAGCAGTACTTC
abundance: many; j_gene: TRBJ1-5; v_gene: TRBV6-1; d_gene: .; CDR3aa: CASSERGNQPQHF; CDR3nt: TGTGCCAGCAGTGAACGAGGGAATCAGCCCCAGCATTTT
abundance: .; j_gene: TRBJ2-7; v_gene: TRBV20-1; d_gene: .; CDR3aa: CSPGIKTGTYEQYF; CDR3nt: TGCAGTCCCGGGATTAAGACGGGGACCTACGAGCAGTACTTC
abundance: many; j_gene: TRBJ2-2; v_gene: TRBV10-3; d_gene: TRBD2; CDR3aa: CASAFPGTSGGNTGELFF; CDR3nt: TGTGCCAGCGCATTTCCCGGGACTAGCGGGGGGAACACCGGGGAGCTGTTTTTT
abundance: .; j_gene: TRBJ1-2; v_gene: TRBV4-3; d_gene: TRBD1; CDR3aa: CASSQRDRAAGGYGYAF; CDR3nt: TGCGCCAGCAGCCAAAGAGACAGGGCCGCCGGGGGCTATGGCTACGCCTTC
abundance: .; j_gene: TRBJ2-7; v_gene: TRBV7-9; d_gene: .; CDR3aa: CASSLRQASSYEQYF; CDR3nt: TGTGCCAGCAGCTTAAGACAGGCAAGTTCCTACGAGCAGTACTTC
abundance: few; j_gene: TRBJ1-5; v_gene: TRBV6-2/TRBV6-3; d_gene: TRBD1; CDR3aa: CASSSATGGRWSNQPQHF; CDR3nt: TGTGCCAGCAGTTCGGCGACAGGGGGAAGGTGGAGCAATCAGCCCCAGCATTTT
abundance: many; j_gene: TRBJ2-5; v_gene: TRBV20-1; d_gene: TRBD2; CDR3aa: CSAIVGGARQETQYF; CDR3nt: TGCAGTGCTATAGTCGGGGGGGCGCGGCAAGAGACCCAGTACTTC
abundance: .; j_gene: TRBJ1-2; v_gene: TRBV29-1; d_gene: TRBD1; CDR3aa: CSVDSGGYGYTF; CDR3nt: TGCAGCGTTGACTCAGGGGGCTATGGCTACACCTTC
abundance: many; j_gene: TRBJ1-5; v_gene: TRBV3-1; d_gene: .; CDR3aa: CASSQDGSNQPQHF; CDR3nt: TGTGCCAGCAGCCAAGATGGGTCCAATCAGCCCCAGCATTTT
abundance: .; j_gene: TRBJ1-1; v_gene: TRBV9; d_gene: .; CDR3aa: CASSVGSRLSEAFF; CDR3nt: TGTGCCAGCAGCGTAGGGTCACGGCTGAGTGAAGCTTTCTTT
abundance: .; j_gene: TRBJ2-1; v_gene: TRBV19; d_gene: TRBD2; CDR3aa: CASSLTSGGYNEQFF; CDR3nt: TGTGCCAGTAGCTTGACTAGCGGGGGGTACAATGAGCAGTTCTTC
abundance: .; j_gene: TRBJ2-5; v_gene: TRBV19; d_gene: .; CDR3aa: CASSILGGTQETQYF; CDR3nt: TGTGCCAGTAGTATTTTGGGGGGAACTCAAGAGACCCAGTACTTC
abundance: .; j_gene: TRBJ2-2; v_gene: TRBV24-1; d_gene: .; CDR3aa: CATRSRGATGELFF; CDR3nt: TGTGCCACCAGATCTAGGGGAGCGACCGGGGAGCTGTTTTTT
abundance: many; j_gene: TRBJ1-2; v_gene: TRBV29-1; d_gene: TRBD1; CDR3aa: CSPPRDRGGYGYTF; CDR3nt: TGCAGCCCACCCCGGGACAGGGGCGGCTATGGCTACACCTTC
abundance: .; j_gene: TRBJ2-2; v_gene: TRBV18; d_gene: .; CDR3aa: CASSPGSGELFF; CDR3nt: TGTGCCAGCTCACCAGGAAGCGGGGAGCTGTTTTTT
abundance: many; j_gene: TRBJ1-2; v_gene: TRBV7-8; d_gene: .; CDR3aa: CASSTGEYYTF; CDR3nt: TGTGCCAGCAGCACTGGGGAGTATTACACCTTC
abundance: many; j_gene: TRBJ2-2; v_gene: TRBV9; d_gene: .; CDR3aa: CASSVLSGITNAGELFF; CDR3nt: TGTGCCAGCAGCGTACTCTCGGGAATTACGAACGCCGGGGAGCTGTTTTTT
abundance: .; j_gene: TRBJ2-5; v_gene: TRBV7-7; d_gene: .; CDR3aa: CASSSVGGETQYF; CDR3nt: TGTGCTAGCAGCTCAGTCGGAGGGGAGACCCAGTACTTC
abundance: .; j_gene: TRBJ2-1; v_gene: TRBV25-1; d_gene: TRBD1; CDR3aa: CASSESQGVETLNEQFF; CDR3nt: TGTGCCAGCAGTGAATCTCAGGGGGTAGAAACGTTAAATGAGCAGTTCTTC
abundance: .; j_gene: TRBJ2-1; v_gene: TRBV10-3; d_gene: .; CDR3aa: CAISEFEQLFYNEQFF; CDR3nt: TGTGCCATCAGTGAGTTTGAGCAACTCTTTTACAATGAGCAGTTCTTC
abundance: many; j_gene: TRBJ1-1; v_gene: TRBV2; d_gene: .; CDR3aa: CANRQVQMNTEAFF; CDR3nt: TGTGCCAACAGACAGGTGCAGATGAACACTGAAGCTTTCTTT
abundance: .; j_gene: TRBJ2-1; v_gene: TRBV20-1; d_gene: TRBD2; CDR3aa: CSASVGTSGGHYNEQFF; CDR3nt: TGCAGTGCTAGCGTCGGGACTAGCGGGGGACACTACAATGAGCAGTTCTTC